This entry lists 17 T cell receptor beta chains sequenced from one sample in a study of cytomegalovirus exposure and HLA in healthy donors. Researchers ran the PCR with 60 Vbeta and 13 Jbeta primers. Sequencing used immunoSEQ multiplex PCR; TCRdb keeps in-frame clones, though not all of them. The sample shows approximately 80,000 clones, around three fifths of them seen only once. The sequenced sample was PBMCs. The receptor source for this set is a middle-aged woman in good health and CMV-seropositive.

The chain links TRBV19 to TRBJ2-2; possibly TRBD1 for D (6 bases). The CDR3 spans 14 residues. The V end was cut by 5 bases, the J end by 3 bases, with 10 bases between. Germline lookup yields CDR1 LNHDA and CDR2 SQIVND (reference sequence). CDR3 sequence: CASSSGTYTGELFF. The CDR3 DNA is TGTGCCAGTAGTTCCGGGACATACACCGGGGAGCTGTTTTTT.

This clone was counted a few times. V is TRBV19 and J is TRBJ2-2; 7 bases are shared with TRBD1. After removal of 9 bases from V and 2 bases from J, the junction contained 6 bases not matched to a gene. CDR1 is LNHDA and CDR2 is SQIVND in the germline V gene (reference sequence). The CDR3 is 14 amino acids. This CDR3 reads CASSGQPNTGELFF. The CDR3 DNA reads TGTGCCAGCTCGGGACAGCCTAACACCGGGGAGCTGTTTTTT. The full variable domain, its missing parts supplied by reference TRBV19 and TRBJ2-2, is DGGITQSPKYLFRKEGQNVTLSCEQNLNHDAMYWYRQDPGQGLRLIYYSQIVNDFQKGDIAEGYSVSREKKESFPLTVTSAQKNPTAFYLCASSGQPNTGELFFGEGSRLTVL.

This sequence joins TRBV30 and TRBJ1-1; TRBD1 matches at 7 bases. The V segment lost 1 base and the J segment 6 bases; nucleotides outside the gene matches: 8. The CDR3 covers 14 residues. Germline V gene sequence: CDR1 GTSNPN, CDR2 SVGIG (reference sequence). CDR3 amino acids: CAWSGPGGIAEAFF. The CDR3, as DNA: TGTGCCTGGAGTGGTCCAGGGGGTATCGCTGAAGCTTTCTTT.

The J gene is TRBJ1-1, the V gene TRBV10-3; possibly TRBD1 for D (5 bases). V shed 7 bases and J shed 5 bases, with 17 bases lying between them. Germline CDR1 and CDR2: ENHRY and SYGVKD. This CDR3 spans 14 amino acids. The CDR3 DNA sequence: TGTGCCATCACCAAAGGTGGGGGAGGGACTGAAGCTTTCTTT. This codes for CAITKGGGGTEAFF.

The chain couples TRBV10-3 to TRBJ2-5, with TRBD1 as a possible D gene (5 bases). There are 17 residues in the CDR3. The V gene lost 8 bases and the J gene lost 2 bases, with 24 bases spanning the gap. Germline assignment: CDR1 ENHRY and CDR2 SYGVKD. The chain's CDR3 is CAIAPERGRGPQETQYF. CDR3 DNA: TGTGCCATCGCCCCAGAGCGTGGAAGGGGTCCGCAAGAGACCCAGTACTTC.

This clone appeared a single time. The CDR3 bases are TGTGCCAGCAGTGCGGACTTCCGCACAGATACGCAGTATTTT. Translated, it gives CASSADFRTDTQYF. The J gene is TRBJ2-3, the V gene TRBV6-1, with D tentatively TRBD2 (5 bases). There are 14 residues in the CDR3. Germline V lookup: CDR1 MNHNS, CDR2 SASEGT. V was pared by 4 bases and J by 1 base, with 9 bases between.

The gene calls are TRBV30 and TRBJ1-5, with D possibly being TRBD1 (5 bases). Trimming stripped 2 bases from V and 6 bases from J, with 11 bases between. CDR1 is GTSNPN, CDR2 SVGIG, per germline (reference sequence). CDR3 length: 13 residues. This CDR3 is CAWSPSQGQPQHF. Here the CDR3 DNA reads TGTGCCTGGAGTCCTTCTCAGGGTCAGCCCCAGCATTTT.

V is TRBV14 and J is TRBJ2-7; TRBD2 might be the D (6 bases). This CDR3 comprises 17 residues. V was trimmed by 0 bases and J by 0 bases, leaving 15 bases between them. The germline V gene encodes CDR1 SGHDN and CDR2 FVKESK. CDR3 amino acids: CASSQDISGRRSYEQYF. The CDR3 coding sequence is TGTGCCAGCAGCCAAGATATCAGCGGGCGACGCTCCTACGAGCAGTACTTC. The complete variable domain, with remaining parts taken from reference TRBV14 and TRBJ2-7, reads EAGVTQFPSHSVIEKGQTVTLRCDPISGHDNLYWYRRVMGKEIKFLLHFVKESKQDESGMPNNRFLAERTGGTYSTLKVQPAELEDSGVYFCASSQDISGRRSYEQYFGPGTRLTVT.

This chain joins TRBV5-1 and TRBJ2-7, with a tentative D call TRBD2 (6 bases). Germline lookup yields CDR1 SGHRS and CDR2 YFSETQ. The CDR3 sequence is 15 residues long. The V and J ends lost 5 bases and 3 bases respectively, with 18 bases between them. CDR3 residues: CASRLGSSESYEQYF. CDR3 nucleotide sequence: TGCGCCAGCAGACTAGGCTCTAGCGAGAGCTACGAGCAGTACTTC. The whole variable domain, filled in from reference TRBV5-1 and TRBJ2-7, reads KAGVTQTPRYLIKTRGQQVTLSCSPISGHRSVSWYQQTPGQGLQFLFEYFSETQRNKGNFPGRFSGRQFSNSRSEMNVSTLELGDSALYLCASRLGSSESYEQYFGPGTRLTVT.

The chain links TRBV7-9 to TRBJ2-5, with TRBD1 matching 7 bases. CDR1 and CDR2 (germline): SEHNR, FQNEAQ (reference sequence). V lost 5 bases, J lost 5 bases, and 11 bases stayed unmatched. The length of the CDR3 is 15 residues. CDR3 region: CASSIRQGRGETQYF. The CDR3 region has the DNA TGTGCCAGCAGCATTCGACAGGGTAGAGGGGAGACCCAGTACTTC.

The J gene is TRBJ1-3, the V gene TRBV4-3; D is possibly TRBD1 (6 bases). Trimming left V 1 base short and J 0 bases short, with 13 bases between. The CDR3 extends over 17 amino acids. CDR1 and CDR2 (germline): LGHNA, YSLEER. DNA of the CDR3: TGCGCCAGCAGCCAAGTAGGGGGGGGATCCTCTGGAAACACCATATATTTT. Amino acids: CASSQVGGGSSGNTIYF.

This clone was observed a few times. This chain connects TRBV11-2 to TRBJ1-1; D is unresolved. CDR1 is SGHAT and CDR2 is FQNNGV in the germline V gene. This CDR3 has 15 amino acids. Trimming took off 2 bases at V and 0 bases at J, with 10 bases between the two ends. As DNA, the CDR3 is TGTGCCAGCAGCTTACGGAGAACACTGAACACTGAAGCTTTCTTT. Translation gives CASSLRRTLNTEAFF.

The chain combines TRBV7-8 with TRBJ2-5; TRBD2 aligns across 10 bases. The CDR3 is 15 amino acids. The ends lost 4 bases at V and 1 base at J; junction bases unmatched: 3. In germline, CDR1 is SGHVS, CDR2 FQNEAQ. The CDR3 nucleotides are TGTGCCAGCAGCTCCACTAGCGGGATCCAAGAGACCCAGTACTTC. Protein: CASSSTSGIQETQYF.

Only a few counts were recorded for this clone. The rearrangement uses TRBV4-2 and TRBJ2-2; TRBD2 aligns across 11 bases. Unmatched junction bases numbered 4, after V lost 4 bases and J lost 3 bases. The CDR3 contains 16 residues. Germline values: CDR1 LGHNA, CDR2 YNFKEQ. For the CDR3, the DNA is TGTGCCAGCAGCCTAGCGGGAGGGATGGACACCGGGGAGCTGTTTTTT. It yields the protein CASSLAGGMDTGELFF.

The V and J genes are TRBV15 and TRBJ2-1, with 9 bases aligning to TRBD2. Trimming cost V 3 bases and J 5 bases; bases outside gene matches: 5. CDR3 length: 15 amino acids. Per germline, CDR1 LNHNV and CDR2 YYDKDF (reference sequence). The CDR3 DNA sequence: TGTGCCACCAGCAGCCTAGCGGGATTTAACAATGAGCAGTTCTTC. Protein product: CATSSLAGFNNEQFF.

The chain recombines TRBV30 with TRBJ1-1; D is possibly TRBD1 (6 bases). The CDR3 is 16 amino acids. CDR1 is GTSNPN and CDR2 is SVGIG in the germline V gene (reference sequence). Trimming pared 0 bases from V and 2 bases from J, leaving 16 bases between. The CDR3: CAWSVPSRDNNTEAFF. CDR3 coding DNA: TGTGCCTGGAGTGTACCAAGTCGGGACAATAACACTGAAGCTTTCTTT.

DNA of the CDR3: TGTGCCAGCAGCCCCGAACGGGATCAGCCCCAGCATTTT. Translated: CASSPERDQPQHF. The chain links TRBV7-2 to TRBJ1-5; D is unresolved. The ends were cut back, 5 bases at V and 5 bases at J, with 10 bases in the middle. Germline assignment: CDR1 SGHTA and CDR2 FQGNSA. The CDR3 covers 13 residues.